The following is a TCR beta chain sequence with its context. It is unclear where the CDR3 begins or ends on the DNA, so no DNA is shown, and the CDR3 is as TCRdb lists it. This record comes from a study of CD8+CD57+ T cells in acquired aplastic anemia. Before being chosen for sequencing, patients had shown CD8+CD57+ cell expansion by flow cytometry. At the time of blood sampling, patients had not yet received any therapy. Germline values: CDR1 SEHNR, CDR2 FQNEAQ (reference sequence). The CDR3 has 16 amino acids, counting both end residues. CDR3 and TCR beta VDJ profiling relied on genomic DNA as the template. TCRdb reprocessed the reads via MiXCR and lists one record per CDR3 protein. The table has more than 250,000 distinct CDR3 sequences, around 82% seen once.

The gene calls are TRBV7-9 and TRBJ1-2; TRBD1 is the table's D call and was not checked against the DNA. The clonotype was recovered from a human donor with aplastic anemia. The sequenced sample was sorted CD4+, CD8+, or CD8+CD57+ T cells (not recorded which) from PBMCs. The CDR3 loop reads CASSLVPGELFFAYTF.